Following are 32 T cell receptor beta chains from one sample sequenced in a study of memory CD4+ T cells and cytomegalovirus serostatus (dated by TCRdb to about 2019). A FACSAria II was used to sort memory CD4+ T cells, defined as single viable CD3+CD4+CD8-CD45RO+ cells. Receptor libraries were prepared by the immunoSEQ multiplex PCR assay. Imported from immuneACCESS, the table was reduced by TCRdb to in-frame sequences with V and J called. These copies leave out some clones; in studies compared against another copy, an unresolved V gene accounts for under half, and the cause of the remainder is not known. In this sample the table shows 50,000 to 60,000 clones, 80% of which occur a single time. Of the sample, 1.3% to 1.5% is held by the ten largest clones. Sequencing was carried out using memory CD4+ T cells from blood. The receptors were sampled from an adult in good health and CMV-seropositive.

The chain recombines TRBV12-5 with TRBJ2-1; possibly TRBD1 for D (6 bases). Germline V gene data show CDR1 as LGHNT and CDR2 as FRNRAP. CDR3 length equals 13 residues. V shed 5 bases and J shed 9 bases, with 14 bases lying between them. CDR3 DNA: TGTGCTAGTGGTGTCTCAGGGGTGGGTGAGCAGTTCTTC. Translated: CASGVSGVGEQFF.

By frequency in the sample, this clone is medium-sized (0.01 to 0.1%). The chain carries TRBV7-9 and TRBJ1-2; D perhaps matches TRBD1 (5 bases). Germline loops: CDR1 SEHNR, CDR2 FQNEAQ (reference sequence). V was clipped by 2 bases and J by 0 bases, with 19 bases between them. This CDR3 comprises 18 residues. The CDR3 here is CASSLPDRPTRTNYGYTF. The CDR3 nucleotides are TGTGCCAGCAGCTTACCCGACAGACCGACGAGGACTAACTATGGCTACACCTTC.

The chain employs TRBV9 and TRBJ2-3, with D possibly called TRBD1 or TRBD2 (5 bases each). In germline, CDR1 is SGDLS, CDR2 YYNGEE. The ends were cut back, 0 bases at V and 2 bases at J, with 13 bases in the middle. This CDR3 region has 16 residues. In nucleotides, the CDR3 is TGTGCCAGCAGCGTAGGGGACCGGCCCCCCACAGATACGCAGTATTTT. It yields the protein CASSVGDRPPTDTQYF.

V gene TRBV9 combines with J gene TRBJ2-3; D is ambiguous. The germline CDR1 and CDR2 sequences are SGDLS and YYNGEE. The germline V and J ends were trimmed by 4 bases and 0 bases, with 9 bases remaining between them. The CDR3 runs 14 residues. CDR3 in amino acids: CASSHSFSTDTQYF. CDR3 bases: TGTGCCAGCAGCCATTCTTTCAGCACAGATACGCAGTATTTT.

The CDR3 sequence: CASSYWGSYTEAFF. CDR3 nucleotides: TGTGCCAGCAGTTACTGGGGAAGTTATACTGAAGCTTTCTTT. The gene calls are TRBV6-5 and TRBJ1-1; unclear D gene. CDR3 length: 14 residues. V was shortened by 1 base and J by 5 bases, with 11 bases between the two germline ends. Germline CDR1 and CDR2: MNHEY and SVGAGI.

This clone came up a few times. The J gene is TRBJ1-2, the V gene TRBV6-1; D may be TRBD1 (6 bases). V shed 4 bases and J shed 6 bases, with 21 bases lying between them. CDR1 and CDR2 from the germline V gene are MNHNS and SASEGT. This CDR3 region has 16 residues. The DNA of the CDR3 is TGTGCCAGCAGTGCGAAACAGGGCAGACCGCTTGATGGCTACACCTTC. It codes for CASSAKQGRPLDGYTF.

The V gene is TRBV12-5, the J gene TRBJ2-7; D unresolved. This CDR3 is 14 amino acids long. Trimming removed 1 base from V and 0 bases from J, with 7 bases in between. Germline lookup yields CDR1 LGHNT and CDR2 FRNRAP. CDR3 nucleotides: TGTGCTAGTGGTTTGGACCATAACTCCTACGAGCAGTACTTC. Amino acids: CASGLDHNSYEQYF.

V and J are TRBV5-4 and TRBJ2-1; 8 nucleotides match TRBD2. Germline loops: CDR1 SGHNT, CDR2 YYREEE (reference sequence). J was trimmed by 9 bases and V by 2 bases; bases with no gene match: 7. The CDR3 length is 14 residues. CDR3: CASSFPGGPGEQFF. For the CDR3, the DNA is TGTGCCAGCAGCTTTCCGGGAGGGCCGGGTGAGCAGTTCTTC.

Here the CDR3 reads CASSPGTGGSPLHF. In DNA form, the CDR3 reads TGTGCCAGCAGCCCCGGGACAGGGGGTTCACCCCTCCACTTT. This chain joins TRBV7-9 and TRBJ1-6; 11 bases are shared with TRBD1. The germline V gene encodes CDR1 SEHNR and CDR2 FQNEAQ (reference sequence). J was trimmed by 9 bases and V by 5 bases; bases with no gene match: 3. The CDR3 extends over 14 amino acids.

This clone has more than one count but fewer than ten. This sequence joins TRBV11-1 and TRBJ2-7; 7 bases fit TRBD2. The V segment lost 6 bases and the J segment 2 bases; nucleotides outside the gene matches: 10. Looked up from germline, CDR1 is SGHAT and CDR2 is FQDESV (reference sequence). The CDR3 is 15 amino acids. The CDR3 is CASSRLRGSAYEQYF. The CDR3 bases are TGTGCCAGCAGTCGGCTCCGCGGGAGTGCCTACGAGCAGTACTTC.

The CDR3 is CASSERGSGSLYNEQFF. The DNA for the CDR3 is TGCGCCAGCAGTGAGAGGGGAAGCGGGAGTCTGTACAATGAGCAGTTCTTC. The chain joins TRBV10-2 to TRBJ2-1, with 8 bases that match TRBD2. The CDR3 contains 17 residues. V lost 2 bases to trimming and J lost 4 bases; unmatched junction nucleotides: 10. The germline CDR1 and CDR2 sequences are WSHSY and SAAADI.

The rearrangement links TRBV5-6 to TRBJ2-3; 8 bases are a match to TRBD2. V gave up 0 bases and J gave up 0 bases; unmatched junction bases: 9. From germline, CDR1 is SGHDT and CDR2 YYEEEE. The CDR3 has 18 amino acids. CDR3 sequence: CASSLAGGGPFSTDTQYF. The CDR3 nucleotides are TGTGCCAGCAGCTTGGCCGGGGGGGGCCCTTTTAGCACAGATACGCAGTATTTT.

The chain has TRBV29-1 and TRBJ2-7; 7 nucleotides agree with TRBD1. The CDR3 sequence is 14 residues long. V was clipped by 7 bases and J by 1 base; unmatched bases: 10. Per the germline V gene, CDR1 is SQVTM and CDR2 is ANQGSEA. CDR3 loop: CSALGQAISYEQYF. The CDR3 region has the DNA TGCAGCGCCCTTGGACAGGCGATATCCTACGAGCAGTACTTC.

This clone has just one count. The V call is TRBV6-5, the J call TRBJ2-7; 10 nucleotides align to TRBD1. The ends lost 6 bases at V and 5 bases at J; junction bases unmatched: 10. The V gene's germline CDR1 is MNHEY and CDR2 SVGAGI. The CDR3 extends over 15 amino acids. CDR3 sequence (DNA): TGTGCCAGCAGCCGCGGGGACAGGGGTCTTGACGAGCAGTACTTC. This translates into CASSRGDRGLDEQYF.

A word on this clone: This specimen includes other DNA sequences encoding the same CDR3. The chain links TRBV7-2 to TRBJ1-1, with TRBD1 as a possible D gene (5 bases). Germline V gene lookup returns CDR1 SGHTA and CDR2 FQGNSA. V was trimmed by 1 base and J by 5 bases, leaving 14 bases between them. The CDR3 spans 15 residues. CDR3 protein: CASSLGDRRGTEAFF. The CDR3 DNA sequence: TGTGCCAGCAGCTTAGGGGATAGGAGGGGAACTGAAGCTTTCTTT.

The V and J genes are TRBV29-1 and TRBJ2-5, with no clear D. With 8 bases removed from V and 0 bases from J, the gap between germline ends came to 13 bases. CDR3 size: 13 residues. Germline CDR1 and CDR2: SQVTM and ANQGSEA. CDR3 loop: CSPSLNYQETQYF. CDR3 coding DNA: TGCAGCCCAAGCCTGAATTACCAAGAGACCCAGTACTTC.

This chain joins TRBV6-5 and TRBJ1-2; 8 nucleotides agree with TRBD1. CDR1 MNHEY and CDR2 SVGAGI come from the germline V gene. The CDR3 is 13 amino acids. Trimming at V came to 5 bases and at J to 5 bases, leaving 4 bases not matched to a gene. CDR3 DNA: TGTGCCAGCAGTGAAAGGACAGGGTATGGCTACACCTTC. Protein sequence: CASSERTGYGYTF.

The genes are TRBV28 and TRBJ2-1; D is undetermined. CDR1 is MDHEN and CDR2 is SYDVKM in the germline V gene. V was clipped by 3 bases and J by 5 bases, with 14 bases between them. The CDR3 sequence is 15 residues long. The CDR3, as DNA: TGTGCCAGCAGTTTGGCACAAGGGTACAACAATGAGCAGTTCTTC. Protein product: CASSLAQGYNNEQFF.

The V call is TRBV2, the J call TRBJ1-3; D is unclear. This CDR3 has 15 amino acids. Looked up from germline, CDR1 is SNHLY and CDR2 is FYNNEI. The V gene lost 10 bases and the J gene lost 4 bases, with 20 bases spanning the gap. The CDR3 sequence: CATEGPRATGNTIYF. CDR3 bases: TGTGCCACCGAAGGACCTCGGGCAACCGGAAACACCATATATTTT.

The chain combines TRBV15 with TRBJ1-2; no definite D call. The CDR3 is 14 amino acids. V was cut by 8 bases and J by 8 bases, with 21 bases left in between. CDR1 and CDR2 from the germline V gene are LNHNV and YYDKDF (reference sequence). In DNA form, the CDR3 reads TGTGCCACCTCTACAAGGACGTCGGGGAGAGGCTACACCTTC. Translated: CATSTRTSGRGYTF. The variable domain in full, completed from reference TRBV15 and TRBJ1-2, reads DAMVIQNPRYQVTQFGKPVTLSCSQTLNHNVMYWYQQKSSQAPKLLFHYYDKDFNNEADTPDNFQSRRPNTSFCFLDIRSPGLGDTAMYLCATSTRTSGRGYTFGSGTRLTVV.

V is TRBV14 and J is TRBJ2-5; D perhaps matches TRBD2 (5 bases). V lost 2 bases and J lost 4, with 20 bases in between. The CDR3 covers 17 residues. Germline CDR1 and CDR2: SGHDN and FVKESK. CDR3 sequence: CASSQLAGDTRLETQYF. For the CDR3, the DNA is TGTGCCAGCAGCCAATTGGCCGGAGACACTAGGTTAGAGACCCAGTACTTC. The full variable domain, its missing parts supplied by reference TRBV14 and TRBJ2-5, is EAGVTQFPSHSVIEKGQTVTLRCDPISGHDNLYWYRRVMGKEIKFLLHFVKESKQDESGMPNNRFLAERTGGTYSTLKVQPAELEDSGVYFCASSQLAGDTRLETQYFGPGTRLLVL.

The genes are TRBV29-1 and TRBJ2-3; 11 nucleotides match TRBD2. Trimming cost V 6 bases and J 3 bases; bases outside gene matches: 5. Looked up from germline, CDR1 is SQVTM and CDR2 is ANQGSEA. The CDR3 runs to 14 residues. The CDR3 bases are TGCAGCGTGCTAGCGGGAGGAGGGACAGATACGCAGTATTTT. This sequence encodes CSVLAGGGTDTQYF.

The rearrangement links TRBV7-8 to TRBJ2-3; D remains unclear. Trimming removed 0 bases from V and 2 bases from J, with 6 bases in between. This CDR3 region has 14 residues. Germline assignment: CDR1 SGHVS and CDR2 FQNEAQ. The CDR3 DNA reads TGTGCCAGCAGCTTAGCCGACCACACAGATACGCAGTATTTT. Translating gives CASSLADHTDTQYF.

This chain links TRBV7-9 with TRBJ2-2; D ambiguous. Germline loops: CDR1 SEHNR, CDR2 FQNEAQ (reference sequence). CDR3 length: 16 amino acids. Trimming removed 3 bases from V and 0 bases from J, with 11 bases in between. CDR3 residues: CASSFNRAPNTGELFF. For the CDR3, the DNA is TGTGCCAGCAGCTTCAATAGGGCCCCGAACACCGGGGAGCTGTTTTTT.

Remarks on this clone: The CDR3 does not close with the conserved phenylalanine or tryptophan, likely indicating a read error. The rearrangement uses TRBV27 and TRBJ1-2; D gene uncertain. In germline, CDR1 is MNHEY, CDR2 SMNVEV (reference sequence). This CDR3 is built from 13 residues. Trimming took off 3 bases at V and 7 bases at J, with 12 bases between the two ends. CDR3 coding DNA: TGTGCCAGCAGTTTTTCCGGACTGAGTGGCTACACCTCC. Translated, it gives CASSFSGLSGYTS.

J is TRBJ2-3 and V is TRBV9; D is perhaps TRBD1 or TRBD2 (5 bases each). Trimming stripped 6 bases from V and 3 bases from J, with 17 bases between. Germline CDR1 SGDLS, CDR2 YYNGEE. The CDR3 consists of 15 residues. CDR3 DNA sequence: TGTGCCAGCAACAACGGGGCCTATTCGACAGATACGCAGTATTTT. Translating gives CASNNGAYSTDTQYF.

This clone was seen just once. The CDR3 spells CASSIVAPGGPMNTEAFF. DNA for the CDR3: TGTGCCAGTAGTATAGTCGCGCCGGGGGGCCCTATGAACACTGAAGCTTTCTTT. The rearrangement joins TRBV19 to TRBJ1-1; D is perhaps TRBD1 (6 bases). V lost 1 base and J 0 bases, leaving 18 bases between the germline ends. The CDR3 has 18 residues. The germline CDR1 and CDR2 sequences are LNHDA and SQIVND (reference sequence).

This chain joins TRBV7-2 and TRBJ2-2; a weak D match, TRBD2 (6 bases). V lost 7 bases, J lost 0 bases, and 15 bases lay in between. Germline V gene lookup returns CDR1 SGHTA and CDR2 FQGNSA. CDR3 length equals 16 residues. CDR3 sequence (DNA): TGTGCCAGCACCACCCGATGGGGGGCGAACACCGGGGAGCTGTTTTTT. Translated: CASTTRWGANTGELFF.

The J gene is TRBJ2-7, the V gene TRBV5-8, with a tentative D call TRBD2 (5 bases). V lost 4 bases and J 4 bases, leaving 12 bases between the germline ends. The CDR3 has 13 residues. The V gene's germline CDR1 is SGHTS and CDR2 YDEGEE. The CDR3 coding sequence is TGTGCCAGCAGCCGAACGGGGAGTTACGAGCAGTACTTC. Amino acid sequence: CASSRTGSYEQYF.

The chain has TRBV7-3 and TRBJ1-2; no firm D call. Germline V CDR1 and CDR2: SGHTA, FQGTGA. V shed 1 base and J shed 6 bases, with 15 bases lying between them. The length of the CDR3 is 15 residues. Here the CDR3 reads CASSLSPGDLNGYTF. CDR3 in DNA: TGTGCCAGCAGCTTAAGTCCGGGAGACTTGAATGGCTACACCTTC.

The V gene is TRBV30, the J gene TRBJ2-4; tentatively, D is TRBD2 (5 bases). Germline values: CDR1 GTSNPN, CDR2 SVGIG (reference sequence). The CDR3 sequence is 17 residues long. V was cut by 2 bases and J by 1 base, with 18 bases left in between. The CDR3 reads CAWSITRVTGAKNIQYF. The CDR3 region has the DNA TGTGCCTGGAGTATTACGAGGGTCACCGGTGCCAAAAACATTCAGTACTTC.

This rearrangement joins TRBV2 to TRBJ1-6, with D perhaps TRBD1 (5 bases). This CDR3 spans 14 amino acids. Germline V gives CDR1 SNHLY, CDR2 FYNNEI. Between the trimmed V and J ends, which lost 6 bases and 4 bases, there was a span of 10 bases. CDR3 bases: TGTGCCAGCAGCGGGACGGGGTATAATTCACCCCTCCACTTT. This sequence encodes CASSGTGYNSPLHF.